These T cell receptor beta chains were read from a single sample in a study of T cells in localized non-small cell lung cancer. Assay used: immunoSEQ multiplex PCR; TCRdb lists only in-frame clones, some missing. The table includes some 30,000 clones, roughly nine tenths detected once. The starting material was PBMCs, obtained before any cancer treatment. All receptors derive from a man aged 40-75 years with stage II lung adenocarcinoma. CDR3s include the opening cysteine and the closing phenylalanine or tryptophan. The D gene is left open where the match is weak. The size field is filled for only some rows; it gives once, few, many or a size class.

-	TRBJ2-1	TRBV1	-	TGCACCACTCGGGCGGGGAGATCGTACAATGAGCAGTTCTTC	CTTRAGRSYNEQFF
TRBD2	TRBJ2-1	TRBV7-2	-	TGTGCCAGCAGCTTAGCCGGAGCGGGAGGGGGTGAGCAGTTCTTC	CASSLAGAGGGEQFF
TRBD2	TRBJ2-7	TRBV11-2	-	TGTGCCAGCAGCATCTCCGGGACTAGCGGGGGGATAAGCTCCTACGAGCAGTACTTC	CASSISGTSGGISSYEQYF
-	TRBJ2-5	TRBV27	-	TGTGCCAGCAGTTTGAACGGGATGGGTAAAGAGACCCAGTACTTC	CASSLNGMGKETQYF
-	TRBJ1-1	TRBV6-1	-	TGTGCCAGCAGTGAAGCTTTGAGGGGGGCTTTCTTT	CASSEALRGAFF
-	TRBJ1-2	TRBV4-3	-	TGCGCCAGCAGCCAAGTCATGGGACATTCCGTCGGCGGCTACACCTTC	CASSQVMGHSVGGYTF
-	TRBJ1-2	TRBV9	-	TGTGCCAGCAGCGGAGACATCTCGTCGTATGGCTACACCTTC	CASSGDISSYGYTF
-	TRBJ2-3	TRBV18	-	TGTGCCAGCTCACGATACCTACAGGGACGGGGAGGCACAGATACGCAGTATTTT	CASSRYLQGRGGTDTQYF
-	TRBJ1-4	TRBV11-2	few	TGTGCCAGCAGCTTAGCCGGGACGGAGAATGAAAAACTGTTTTTT	CASSLAGTENEKLFF
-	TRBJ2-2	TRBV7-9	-	TGTGCCAGCACCCGAGGGACGGCAGGGGTTCACTGGTACACCGGGGAGCTGTTTTTT	CASTRGTAGVHWYTGELFF
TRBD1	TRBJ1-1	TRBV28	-	TGTGCCAGCAGTTTAGCAAGGTCTTGGACAGGGGGGTGGGCTTTCTTT	CASSLARSWTGGWAFF
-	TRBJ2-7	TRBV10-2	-	TGCGCCAGCAGTCTAACTTTCTACGAGCAGTACTTC	CASSLTFYEQYF
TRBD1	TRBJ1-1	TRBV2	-	TGTGCCAGCAGTCCTGTACAGGGGATTCGAGCTTTCTTT	CASSPVQGIRAFF
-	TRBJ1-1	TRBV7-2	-	TGTGCCAGCAGCACCAGGCGCGGGGGAGCCACTGAAGCTTTCTTT	CASSTRRGGATEAFF
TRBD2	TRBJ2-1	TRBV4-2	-	TGTGCCAGCAGCCAAGGACTAGCGAACGTCGGGGGGTTCTTC	CASSQGLANVGGFF
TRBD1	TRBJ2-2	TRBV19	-	TGTGCCAGTAGTATAGGCTCCAGGGGGCGCACCGGGGAGCTGTTTTTT	CASSIGSRGRTGELFF
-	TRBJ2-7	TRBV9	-	TGTGCCAGCAGCTCCCGGACAGGAGGGGCGGCCGAGCAGTACTTC	CASSSRTGGAAEQYF
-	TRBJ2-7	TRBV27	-	TGTGCCAGCAGTCCGATTCGACAGAGGGGGGTCTACGAGCAGTACTTC	CASSPIRQRGVYEQYF
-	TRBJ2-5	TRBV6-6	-	TGTGCCAGCAGTGCCCGAGAGGTCCAAGAGACCCAGTACTTC	CASSAREVQETQYF
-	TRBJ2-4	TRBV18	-	TGTGCCAGCCTTCCTTCCCTAGACGTAAACATTCAGTACTTC	CASLPSLDVNIQYF
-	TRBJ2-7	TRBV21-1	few	TGTGCCAGCAGTTACAGGGGGCGCATAGGGCAGTACTTC	CASSYRGRIGQYF
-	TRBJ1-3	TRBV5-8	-	TGTGCCAGCAGCTTGTCCGGAAACACCATATATTTT	CASSLSGNTIYF
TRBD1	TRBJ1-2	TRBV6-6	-	TGTGCCAGCAGTTACCCCCCCACAGGGGACTATGGCTACACCTTC	CASSYPPTGDYGYTF
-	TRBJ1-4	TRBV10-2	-	TGCGCCAGCAGTGCAGACAGACCCCCAACTAATGAAAAACTGTTTTTT	CASSADRPPTNEKLFF
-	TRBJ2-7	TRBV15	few	TGTGCCACCAGCAGAACTAAGGGTCGCGAGCAGTACTTC	CATSRTKGREQYF
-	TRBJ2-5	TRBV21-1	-	TGTGCCAGCAGCAAAGACCGGCGGCCCAGGCCCCAGTACTTC	CASSKDRRPRPQYF
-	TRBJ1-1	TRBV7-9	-	TGTGCCAGCAGCCCCTCGGGCATCCGCGCTGAAGCTTTCTTT	CASSPSGIRAEAFF
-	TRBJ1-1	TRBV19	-	TGTGCCAGTAGTATCTTTGGGACGGACTACGCTGAAGCTTTCTTT	CASSIFGTDYAEAFF
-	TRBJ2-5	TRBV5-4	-	TGTGCCAGCAGCTTAACAGGCGGGGAGACCCAGTACTTC	CASSLTGGETQYF
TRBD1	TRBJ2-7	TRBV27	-	TGTGCCAGCAGCTGGACAGGGACTGTCTACGAGCAGTACTTC	CASSWTGTVYEQYF
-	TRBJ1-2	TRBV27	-	TGTGCCAGCAGTTGGGACCAGAGATTGTCTAAGGGCTACACCTTC	CASSWDQRLSKGYTF